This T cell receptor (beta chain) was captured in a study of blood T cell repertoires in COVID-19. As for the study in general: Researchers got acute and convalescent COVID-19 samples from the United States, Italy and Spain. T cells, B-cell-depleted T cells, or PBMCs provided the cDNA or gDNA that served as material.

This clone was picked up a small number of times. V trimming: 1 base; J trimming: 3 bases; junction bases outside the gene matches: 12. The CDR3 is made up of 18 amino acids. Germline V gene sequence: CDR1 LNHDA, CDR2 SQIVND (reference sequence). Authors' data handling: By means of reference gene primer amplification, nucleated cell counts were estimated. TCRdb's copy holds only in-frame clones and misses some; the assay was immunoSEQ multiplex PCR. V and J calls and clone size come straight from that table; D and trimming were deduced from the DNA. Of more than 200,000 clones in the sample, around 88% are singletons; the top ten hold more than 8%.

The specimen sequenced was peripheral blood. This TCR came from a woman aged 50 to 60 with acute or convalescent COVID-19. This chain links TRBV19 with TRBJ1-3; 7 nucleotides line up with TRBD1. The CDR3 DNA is TGTGCCAGTAGTATAGGCCGAAGGACAGGCCTCCTTGGAAACACCATATATTTT. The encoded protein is CASSIGRRTGLLGNTIYF.